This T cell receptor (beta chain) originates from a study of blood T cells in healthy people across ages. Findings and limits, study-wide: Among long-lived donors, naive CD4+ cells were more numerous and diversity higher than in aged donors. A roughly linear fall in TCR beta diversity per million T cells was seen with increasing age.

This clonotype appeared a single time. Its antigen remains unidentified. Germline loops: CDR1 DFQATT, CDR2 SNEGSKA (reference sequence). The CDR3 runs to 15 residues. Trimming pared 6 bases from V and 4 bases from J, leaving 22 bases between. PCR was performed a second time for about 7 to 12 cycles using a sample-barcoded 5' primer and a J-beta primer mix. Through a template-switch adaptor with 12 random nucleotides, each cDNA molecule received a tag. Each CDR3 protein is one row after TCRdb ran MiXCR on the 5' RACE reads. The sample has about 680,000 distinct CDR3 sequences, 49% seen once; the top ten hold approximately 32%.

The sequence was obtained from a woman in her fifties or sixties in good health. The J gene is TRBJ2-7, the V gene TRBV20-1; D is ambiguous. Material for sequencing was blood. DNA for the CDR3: TGCAGTGCCCCCCGGCAGGACGCCAAAATTTACGAGCAGTACTTC. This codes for CSAPRQDAKIYEQYF.